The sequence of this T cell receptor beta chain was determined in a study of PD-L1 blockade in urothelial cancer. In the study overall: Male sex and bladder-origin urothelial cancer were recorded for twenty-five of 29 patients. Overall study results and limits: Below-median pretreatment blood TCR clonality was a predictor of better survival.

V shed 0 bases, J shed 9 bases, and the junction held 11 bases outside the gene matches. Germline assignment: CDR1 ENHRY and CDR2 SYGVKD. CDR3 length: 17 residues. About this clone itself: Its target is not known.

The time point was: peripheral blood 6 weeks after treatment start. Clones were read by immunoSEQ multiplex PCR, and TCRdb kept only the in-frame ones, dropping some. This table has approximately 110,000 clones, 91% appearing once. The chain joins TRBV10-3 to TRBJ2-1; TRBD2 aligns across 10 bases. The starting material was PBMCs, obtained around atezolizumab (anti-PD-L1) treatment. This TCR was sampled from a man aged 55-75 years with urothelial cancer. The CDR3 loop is CAISESSGGAFNGEQFF. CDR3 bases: TGTGCCATCAGTGAGTCAAGCGGGGGGGCCTTTAACGGTGAGCAGTTCTTC.